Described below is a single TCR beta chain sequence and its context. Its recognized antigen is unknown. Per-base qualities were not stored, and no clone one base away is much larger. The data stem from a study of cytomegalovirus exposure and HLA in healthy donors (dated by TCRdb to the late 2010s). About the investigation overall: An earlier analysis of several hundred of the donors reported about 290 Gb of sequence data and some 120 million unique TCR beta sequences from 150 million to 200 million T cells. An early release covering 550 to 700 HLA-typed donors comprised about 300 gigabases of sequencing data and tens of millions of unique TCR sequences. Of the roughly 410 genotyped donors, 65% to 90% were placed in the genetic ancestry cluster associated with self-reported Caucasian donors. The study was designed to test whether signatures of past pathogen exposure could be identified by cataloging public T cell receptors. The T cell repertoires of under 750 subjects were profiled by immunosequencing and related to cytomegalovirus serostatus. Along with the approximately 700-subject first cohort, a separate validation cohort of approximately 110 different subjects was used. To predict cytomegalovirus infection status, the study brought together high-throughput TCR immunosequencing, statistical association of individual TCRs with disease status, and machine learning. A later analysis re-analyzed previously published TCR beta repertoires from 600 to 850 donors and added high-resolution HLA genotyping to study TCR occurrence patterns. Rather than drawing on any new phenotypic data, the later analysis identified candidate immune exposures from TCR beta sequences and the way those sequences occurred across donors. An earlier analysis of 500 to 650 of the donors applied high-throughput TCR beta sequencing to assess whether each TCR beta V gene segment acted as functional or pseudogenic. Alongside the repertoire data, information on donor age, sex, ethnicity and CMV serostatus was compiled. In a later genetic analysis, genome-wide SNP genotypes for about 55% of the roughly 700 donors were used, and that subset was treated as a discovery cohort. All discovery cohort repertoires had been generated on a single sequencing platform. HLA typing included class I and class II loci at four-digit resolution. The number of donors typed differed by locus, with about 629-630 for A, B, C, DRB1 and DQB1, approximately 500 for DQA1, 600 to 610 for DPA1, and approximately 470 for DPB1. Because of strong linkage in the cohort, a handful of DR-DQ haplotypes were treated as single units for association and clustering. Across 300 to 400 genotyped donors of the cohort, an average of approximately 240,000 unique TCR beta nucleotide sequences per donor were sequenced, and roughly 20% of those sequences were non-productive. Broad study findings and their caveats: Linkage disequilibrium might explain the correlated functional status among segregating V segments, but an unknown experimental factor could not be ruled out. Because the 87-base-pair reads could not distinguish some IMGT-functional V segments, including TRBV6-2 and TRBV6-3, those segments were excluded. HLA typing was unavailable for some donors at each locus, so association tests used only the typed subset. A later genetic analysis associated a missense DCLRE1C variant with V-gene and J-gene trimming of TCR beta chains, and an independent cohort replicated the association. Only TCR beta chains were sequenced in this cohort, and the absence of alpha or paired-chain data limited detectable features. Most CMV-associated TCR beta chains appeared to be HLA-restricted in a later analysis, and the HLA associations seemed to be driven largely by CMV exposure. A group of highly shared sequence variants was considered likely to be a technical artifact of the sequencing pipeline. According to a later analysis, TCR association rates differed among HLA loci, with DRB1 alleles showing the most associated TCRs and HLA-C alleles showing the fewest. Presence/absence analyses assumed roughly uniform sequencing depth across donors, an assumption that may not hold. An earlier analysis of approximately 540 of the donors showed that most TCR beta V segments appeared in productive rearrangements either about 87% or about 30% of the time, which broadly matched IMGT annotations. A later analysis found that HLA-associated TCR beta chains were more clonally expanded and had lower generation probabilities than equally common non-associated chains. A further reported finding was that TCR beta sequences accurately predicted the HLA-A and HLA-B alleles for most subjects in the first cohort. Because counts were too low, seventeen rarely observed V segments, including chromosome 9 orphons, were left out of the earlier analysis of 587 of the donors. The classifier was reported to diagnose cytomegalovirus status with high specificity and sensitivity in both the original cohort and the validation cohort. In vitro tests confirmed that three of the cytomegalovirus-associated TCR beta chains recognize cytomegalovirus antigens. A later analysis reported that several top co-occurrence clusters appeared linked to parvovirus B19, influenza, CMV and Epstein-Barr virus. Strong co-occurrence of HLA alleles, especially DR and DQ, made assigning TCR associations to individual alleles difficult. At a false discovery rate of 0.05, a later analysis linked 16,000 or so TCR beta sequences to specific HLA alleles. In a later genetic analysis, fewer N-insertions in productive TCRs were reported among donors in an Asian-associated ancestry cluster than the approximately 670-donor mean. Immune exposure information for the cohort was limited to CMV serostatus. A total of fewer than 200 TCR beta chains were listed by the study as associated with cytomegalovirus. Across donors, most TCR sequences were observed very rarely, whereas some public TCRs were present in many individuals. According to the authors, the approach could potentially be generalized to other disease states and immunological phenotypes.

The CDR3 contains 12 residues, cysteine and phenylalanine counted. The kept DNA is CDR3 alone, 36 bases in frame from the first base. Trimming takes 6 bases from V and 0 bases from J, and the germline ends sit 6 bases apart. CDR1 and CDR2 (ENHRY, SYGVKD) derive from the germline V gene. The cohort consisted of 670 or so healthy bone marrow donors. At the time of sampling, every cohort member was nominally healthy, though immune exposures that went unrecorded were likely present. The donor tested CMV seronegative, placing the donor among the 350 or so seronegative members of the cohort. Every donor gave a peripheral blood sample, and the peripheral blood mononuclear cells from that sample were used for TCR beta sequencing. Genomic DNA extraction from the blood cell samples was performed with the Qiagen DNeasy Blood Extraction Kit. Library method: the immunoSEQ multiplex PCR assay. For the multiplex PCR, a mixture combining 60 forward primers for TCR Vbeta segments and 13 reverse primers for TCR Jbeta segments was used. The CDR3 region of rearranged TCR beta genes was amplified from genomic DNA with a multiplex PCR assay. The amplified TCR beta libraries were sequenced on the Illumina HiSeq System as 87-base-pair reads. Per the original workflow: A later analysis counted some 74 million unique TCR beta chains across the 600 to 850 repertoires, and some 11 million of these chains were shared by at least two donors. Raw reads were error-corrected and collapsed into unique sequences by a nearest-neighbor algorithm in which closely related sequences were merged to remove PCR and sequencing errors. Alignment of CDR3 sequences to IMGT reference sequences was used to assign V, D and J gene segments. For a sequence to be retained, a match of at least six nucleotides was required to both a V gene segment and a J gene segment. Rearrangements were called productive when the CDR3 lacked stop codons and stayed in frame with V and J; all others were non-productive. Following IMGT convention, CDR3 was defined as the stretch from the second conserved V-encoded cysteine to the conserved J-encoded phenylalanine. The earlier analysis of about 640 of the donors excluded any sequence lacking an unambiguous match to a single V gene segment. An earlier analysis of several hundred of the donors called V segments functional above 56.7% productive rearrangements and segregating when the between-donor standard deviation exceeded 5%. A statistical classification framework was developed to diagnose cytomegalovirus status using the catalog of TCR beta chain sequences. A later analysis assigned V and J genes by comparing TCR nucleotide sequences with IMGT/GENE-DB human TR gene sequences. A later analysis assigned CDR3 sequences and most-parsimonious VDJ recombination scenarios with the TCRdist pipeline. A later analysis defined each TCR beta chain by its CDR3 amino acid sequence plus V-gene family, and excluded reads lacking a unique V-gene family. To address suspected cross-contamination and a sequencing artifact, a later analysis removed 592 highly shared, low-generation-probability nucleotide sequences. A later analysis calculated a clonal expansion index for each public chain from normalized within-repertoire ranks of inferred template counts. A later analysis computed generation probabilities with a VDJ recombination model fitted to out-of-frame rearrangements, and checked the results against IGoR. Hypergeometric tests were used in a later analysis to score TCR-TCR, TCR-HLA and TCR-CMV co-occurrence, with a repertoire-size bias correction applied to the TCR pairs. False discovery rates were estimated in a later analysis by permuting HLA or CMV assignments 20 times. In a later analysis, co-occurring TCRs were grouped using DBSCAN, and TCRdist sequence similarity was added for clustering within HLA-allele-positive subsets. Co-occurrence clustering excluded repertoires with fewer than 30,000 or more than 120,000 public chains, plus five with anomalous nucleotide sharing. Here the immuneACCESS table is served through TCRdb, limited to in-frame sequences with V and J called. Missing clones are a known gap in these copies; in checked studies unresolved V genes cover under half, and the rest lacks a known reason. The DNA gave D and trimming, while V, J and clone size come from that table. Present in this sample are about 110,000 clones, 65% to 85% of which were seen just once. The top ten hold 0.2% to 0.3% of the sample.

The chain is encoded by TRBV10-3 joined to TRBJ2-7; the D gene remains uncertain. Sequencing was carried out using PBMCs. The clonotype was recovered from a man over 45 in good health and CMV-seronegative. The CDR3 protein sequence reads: CAISGVSYEQYF. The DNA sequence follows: TGTGCCATCAGCGGAGTCTCCTACGAGCAGTACTTC.